These 17 T cell receptor beta chains share one sample of origin, sequenced in a study of CD8 T cells in Susac syndrome. RNA in amounts of 0.5 to 1 ug was reverse transcribed with random hexamers. TCRdb re-derived calls from the immunoSEQ multiplex PCR reads in MiXCR, one entry per CDR3 protein. Altogether around 79,000 distinct CDR3 sequences are present, around 96% being singletons, with the ten largest covering 0.35% to 0.5%. Sequencing was performed on CD8+ T cells from PBMCs. The receptors were gathered from a human donor with multiple sclerosis.

The V gene is TRBV19, the J gene TRBJ2-1; D gene uncertain. In germline, CDR1 is LNHDA, CDR2 SQIVND (reference sequence). CDR3 length: 15 amino acids. V was trimmed by 5 bases and J by 4 bases, leaving 15 bases between them. Here the CDR3 DNA reads TGTGCCAGTAGTCCTTCCAGAGGAGATTACAATGAGCAGTTCTTC. Translation gives CASSPSRGDYNEQFF. Together with reference TRBV19 and TRBJ2-1, the CDR3 gives the full variable domain: DGGITQSPKYLFRKEGQNVTLSCEQNLNHDAMYWYRQDPGQGLRLIYYSQIVNDFQKGDIAEGYSVSREKKESFPLTVTSAQKNPTAFYLCASSPSRGDYNEQFFGPGTRLTVL.

This clonotype was detected only once. V usage is TRBV7-9 and J usage is TRBJ2-5; TRBD2 agrees at 9 bases. The V gene end was trimmed by 5 bases and the J gene end by 2 bases; junction bases not matched to a gene: 9. Germline V CDR1 and CDR2: SEHNR, FQNEAQ (reference sequence). CDR3 size: 16 residues. The DNA for the CDR3 is TGTGCCAGCAGCGCCAGACTAGCGGAGTCACAAGAGACCCAGTACTTC. Encoded protein: CASSARLAESQETQYF.

The chain carries TRBV5-1 and TRBJ1-1; 8 positions agree with TRBD1. The CDR3 is 15 amino acids. J was trimmed by 6 bases and V by 0 bases; bases with no gene match: 7. Germline loops: CDR1 SGHRS, CDR2 YFSETQ. The CDR3 region is CASSLGQGAVAEAFF. The CDR3 nucleotides read TGCGCCAGCAGCTTGGGTCAGGGGGCTGTCGCTGAAGCTTTCTTT.

The chain joins TRBV7-6 to TRBJ2-1; TRBD2 matches at 12 bases. The germline V gene has CDR1 SGHVS and CDR2 FNYEAQ. V lost 2 bases to trimming and J lost 7 bases; unmatched junction nucleotides: 18. This CDR3 comprises 20 residues. CDR3 loop: CASSLLTSGRPGSAGNEQFF. DNA of the CDR3: TGTGCCAGCAGCTTACTGACTAGCGGGAGACCCGGTAGTGCTGGTAATGAGCAGTTCTTC.

This chain links TRBV29-1 with TRBJ1-3; possible D gene TRBD1, 5 bases. CDR1 is SQVTM, CDR2 ANQGSEA, per germline. This CDR3 has 11 amino acids. V was clipped by 7 bases and J by 1 base, with 5 bases between them. The CDR3 protein is CSAGSGNTIYF. CDR3 nucleotides: TGCAGCGCAGGGTCTGGAAACACCATATATTTT.

This chain joins TRBV7-8 and TRBJ1-4; no definite D call. Trimming cost V 3 bases and J 5 bases, with 10 bases left between them. Germline assignment: CDR1 SGHVS and CDR2 FQNEAQ. The CDR3 extends over 14 amino acids. The DNA for the CDR3 is TGTGCCAGCAGCTTTAATGAGGAAAATGAAAAACTGTTTTTT. Amino acid sequence: CASSFNEENEKLFF.

The rearrangement links TRBV6-6 to TRBJ2-2, with a tentative D call TRBD2 (6 bases). The CDR3 runs to 16 residues. V was clipped by 1 base and J by 0 bases, with 9 bases between them. Per the germline V gene, CDR1 is MNHNY and CDR2 is SVGAGI (reference sequence). The CDR3 DNA sequence: TGTGCCAGCAGTTACTTGGGGGGAACGAACACCGGGGAGCTGTTTTTT. Its protein is CASSYLGGTNTGELFF.

The chain links TRBV4-1 to TRBJ2-7; D possibly uses TRBD1 or TRBD2 (5 bases each). This CDR3 has 15 amino acids. The germline gives CDR1 MGHRA, CDR2 YSYEKL. V lost 1 base and J 3 bases, leaving 13 bases between the germline ends. The CDR3 here is CASSQVGDRLYEQYF. CDR3 nucleotides: TGCGCCAGCAGCCAAGTCGGGGACCGGCTCTACGAGCAGTACTTC.

The chain joins TRBV14 to TRBJ1-2; D is undetermined. With 4 bases removed from V and 4 bases from J, the gap between germline ends came to 13 bases. CDR1 and CDR2 (germline): SGHDN, FVKESK. The CDR3 has 14 residues. The DNA of the CDR3 is TGTGCCAGCAGCCCGGACCCTGTCCCCTATGGCTACACCTTC. Its protein is CASSPDPVPYGYTF.

J is TRBJ1-2 and V is TRBV13; D unclear. The CDR3 consists of 14 residues. The germline V and J ends were trimmed by 7 bases and 8 bases, with 20 bases remaining between them. Per the germline V gene, CDR1 is PRHDT and CDR2 is FYEKMQ (reference sequence). The CDR3 sequence is CASTLQENVVGYTF. CDR3 DNA: TGTGCCAGCACCCTTCAGGAAAATGTGGTAGGCTACACCTTC.

This rearrangement joins TRBV29-1 to TRBJ2-7; D perhaps matches TRBD1 (6 bases). V was shortened by 6 bases and J by 6 bases, with 18 bases between the two germline ends. CDR1 is SQVTM and CDR2 is ANQGSEA in the germline V gene. This CDR3 is built from 13 residues. The CDR3 bases are TGCAGCGTAAGGCAGGGGCTTGTACTCGAGCAGTACTTC. It encodes CSVRQGLVLEQYF.

This clonotype was counted a single time. J is TRBJ2-7 and V is TRBV5-1; the D call may be TRBD1 or TRBD2 (5 bases each). The V gene's germline CDR1 is SGHRS and CDR2 YFSETQ. V was clipped by 0 bases and J by 7 bases, with 17 bases between them. The CDR3 is 15 residues long. CDR3: CASSLAGAGRWEQYF. Here the CDR3 DNA reads TGCGCCAGCAGCTTGGCCGGGGCAGGGAGATGGGAGCAGTACTTC.

The chain joins TRBV5-1 to TRBJ2-1; D call uncertain. V gave up 4 bases and J gave up 10 bases, with 9 bases separating them. The CDR3 has 11 residues. Germline V gives CDR1 SGHRS, CDR2 YFSETQ. The CDR3 DNA follows: TGCGCCAGCAGCGCCGGCTGGGAGCAGTTCTTC. It encodes CASSAGWEQFF.

The J gene is TRBJ2-1, the V gene TRBV6-5; D may be TRBD2 (6 bases). CDR3 length: 14 residues. V lost 8 bases to trimming and J lost 7 bases, with 18 bases between them. The germline gives CDR1 MNHEY, CDR2 SVGAGI. This CDR3 reads CASSAGTLVNEQFF. The DNA of the CDR3 is TGTGCCAGCTCTGCGGGGACCCTGGTTAATGAGCAGTTCTTC.

J is TRBJ1-1 and V is TRBV29-1; 7 bases line up with TRBD1. CDR3 length: 15 amino acids. The germline gives CDR1 SQVTM, CDR2 ANQGSEA. V lost 5 bases to trimming and J lost 0 bases; unmatched junction nucleotides: 9. Here the CDR3 DNA reads TGCAGCGTTCTGGGACAGATGGGGATGAACACTGAAGCTTTCTTT. It encodes CSVLGQMGMNTEAFF. The variable domain in full, completed from reference TRBV29-1 and TRBJ1-1, reads SAVISQKPSRDICQRGTSLTIQCQVDSQVTMMFWYRQQPGQSLTLIATANQGSEATYESGFVIDKFPISRPNLTFSTLTVSNMSPEDSSIYLCSVLGQMGMNTEAFFGQGTRLTVV.

The chain combines TRBV27 with TRBJ2-2, with D possibly matching TRBD1 (6 bases). The length of the CDR3 is 14 residues. The ends were cut back, 3 bases at V and 7 bases at J, with 12 bases in the middle. Germline values: CDR1 MNHEY, CDR2 SMNVEV (reference sequence). CDR3 amino acids: CASSFLDSRGELFF. The CDR3 DNA is TGTGCCAGCAGTTTCCTGGACAGCCGCGGGGAGCTGTTTTTT.

In its sample, this clonotype was seen once. The V call is TRBV7-9, the J call TRBJ2-7; D may be TRBD1 (6 bases). Germline V gene data show CDR1 as SEHNR and CDR2 as FQNEAQ (reference sequence). Trimming shortened V by 4 bases and J by 4 bases, and 11 bases separated the two germline ends. The CDR3 loop spans 13 amino acids. The CDR3 nucleotides read TGTGCCAGCAGCTATTGGACAGATTACGAGCAGTACTTC. It is translated as CASSYWTDYEQYF.